These T cell receptor beta chains were read from a single sample in a study of T cell responses to AZD1222 COVID-19 vaccine. Using immunoSEQ multiplex PCR, the repertoire was profiled, and TCRdb retains in-frame clones only, with some absent. This sample has roughly 100,000 clones, with 65% to 85% found just once. Here the sequenced sample was peripheral blood, taken 28 days after the second AZD1222 dose. Source of these receptors: an adult who received the AZD1222 COVID-19 vaccine. The CDR3 runs from the conserved cysteine through the conserved F or W. D genes are given only for firm matches. Clone size appears in some rows only: once, few, many, or a class for an expanded clone.

D,V,size,J,CDR3,DNA
.,TRBV7-2,.,TRBJ1-5,CASSLGGARGNQPQHF,TGTGCCAGCAGCTTAGGGGGGGCGCGGGGCAATCAGCCCCAGCATTTT
.,TRBV7-9,once,TRBJ1-1,CASSSMGLSNTEAFF,TGTGCCAGCAGCTCAATGGGGCTATCGAACACTGAAGCTTTCTTT
.,TRBV7-9,.,TRBJ1-2,CASSFGKQDGYTF,TGTGCCAGCAGCTTCGGGAAGCAGGATGGCTACACCTTC
.,TRBV7-8,.,TRBJ1-2,CASSLLYNANYGYTF,TGTGCCAGCAGCTTACTTTATAACGCAAACTATGGCTACACCTTC
.,TRBV27,.,TRBJ1-1,CASSSDKNTEAFF,TGTGCCAGCAGCTCTGACAAGAACACTGAAGCTTTCTTT
.,TRBV12-3/TRBV12-4,.,TRBJ1-2,CASSWVGEGYTF,TGTGCCAGCAGTTGGGTGGGGGAGGGCTACACCTTC
.,TRBV23-1,.,TRBJ1-5,CASSQSNSINQPQHF,TGCGCCAGCAGTCAATCAAATTCAATTAATCAGCCCCAGCATTTT
.,TRBV27,.,TRBJ1-1,CASSSAGAMNTEAFF,TGTGCCAGCAGTTCTGCAGGAGCGATGAACACTGAAGCTTTCTTT
.,TRBV12-3/TRBV12-4,.,TRBJ2-5,CASSADNQETQYF,TGTGCCAGCAGTGCGGACAACCAAGAGACCCAGTACTTC
TRBD1,TRBV5-1,medium-sized,TRBJ2-7,CASSAGQEGTYEQYF,TGCGCCAGCAGCGCGGGACAGGAAGGAACCTACGAGCAGTACTTC
.,TRBV11-2,.,TRBJ1-1,CASSPVDQAFF,TGTGCCAGCAGCCCGGTGGACCAAGCTTTCTTT
TRBD1,TRBV5-6,.,TRBJ1-2,CASSVTGGNGYTF,TGTGCCAGCAGCGTGACAGGGGGCAATGGCTACACCTTC
.,TRBV5-4,few,TRBJ1-4,CASSPGGQGTNEKLFF,TGTGCCAGCAGCCCGGGGGGGCAGGGGACTAATGAAAAACTGTTTTTT
.,TRBV15,.,TRBJ2-3,CATSRGPGDYTQYF,TGTGCCACCAGCAGGGGGCCGGGGGACTATACGCAGTATTTT
TRBD1,TRBV27,few,TRBJ1-2,CASTPRQGAFNGYTF,TGTGCCAGCACCCCGCGGCAGGGGGCTTTCAATGGCTACACCTTC
.,TRBV7-8,.,TRBJ2-2,CASSLTEMNTGELFF,TGTGCCAGCAGCTTAACAGAGATGAACACCGGGGAGCTGTTTTTT
TRBD2,TRBV19,.,TRBJ2-7,CASSQEATSGISYEQYF,TGTGCCAGTAGTCAAGAAGCGACTAGCGGTATCTCCTACGAGCAGTACTTC
.,TRBV27,medium-sized,TRBJ1-4,CASREWQGNEKLFF,TGTGCCAGCAGGGAATGGCAGGGGAATGAAAAACTGTTTTTT
.,TRBV12-3/TRBV12-4,.,TRBJ2-1,CASSDSGKRFF,TGTGCCAGCAGTGATAGCGGAAAGCGGTTCTTC
TRBD1,TRBV10-1,few,TRBJ2-1,CASSESGTGAAGGLYNEQFF,TGCGCCAGCAGTGAGTCCGGGACAGGGGCCGCTGGGGGGCTCTACAATGAGCAGTTCTTC
TRBD2,TRBV6-2/TRBV6-3,.,TRBJ2-7,CASGQGYTSGRREQYF,TGTGCCAGCGGCCAGGGGTATACTAGCGGGAGGCGGGAGCAGTACTTC
.,TRBV6-4,.,TRBJ1-3,CASSDQAGFVSGNTIYF,TGTGCCAGCAGTGACCAGGCAGGCTTTGTCTCTGGAAACACCATATATTTT
.,TRBV7-8,.,TRBJ1-1,CASSLEGWGTEAFF,TGTGCCAGCAGCTTAGAGGGGTGGGGAACTGAAGCTTTCTTT
TRBD1,TRBV28,.,TRBJ1-2,CASSGPDRGLDYGYTF,TGTGCCAGCAGTGGTCCGGACAGGGGATTGGACTATGGCTACACCTTC
.,TRBV19,.,TRBJ1-6,CASSGGLNSPLHF,TGTGCCAGTAGTGGTGGTCTAAATTCACCCCTCCACTTT
.,TRBV7-8,.,TRBJ2-5,CASSSYGTSQETQYF,TGTGCCAGCAGCTCATACGGGACGTCCCAAGAGACCCAGTACTTC
.,TRBV5-1,.,TRBJ1-1,CASSGVSAEAFF,TGCGCCAGCAGCGGGGTTTCAGCTGAAGCTTTCTTT
.,TRBV6-5,.,TRBJ1-1,CASDSARITEAFF,TGTGCCAGCGACTCCGCTCGGATCACTGAAGCTTTCTTT
.,TRBV6-2/TRBV6-3,.,TRBJ1-1,CASSYHGQGTEAFF,TGTGCCAGCAGTTACCATGGGCAGGGCACTGAAGCTTTCTTT
TRBD1,TRBV18,.,TRBJ1-4,CASSPQGQGEKLFF,TGTGCCAGCTCACCACAGGGACAGGGGGAAAAACTGTTTTTT
.,TRBV6-6,.,TRBJ1-4,CASGTTEAGKLFF,TGTGCCAGCGGAACGACGGAAGCGGGAAAACTGTTTTTT
TRBD1,TRBV29-1,.,TRBJ1-2,CSVEDGTGAHGYTF,TGCAGCGTTGAAGACGGGACAGGGGCCCATGGCTACACCTTC
.,TRBV5-1,once,TRBJ2-3,CASSLGVSPTDTQYF,TGCGCCAGCAGCTTGGGGGTCAGTCCGACAGATACGCAGTATTTT
.,TRBV2,.,TRBJ2-7,CASRFQGGSYEQYF,TGTGCCAGCAGGTTCCAGGGGGGATCCTACGAGCAGTACTTC
.,TRBV6-5,.,TRBJ1-2,CASSYSNQASGGYTF,TGTGCCAGCAGTTACTCGAATCAGGCCAGTGGTGGCTACACCTTC
TRBD1,TRBV18,.,TRBJ1-1,CASSPPQGAVGNTEAFF,TGTGCCAGCTCGCCTCCACAGGGGGCGGTTGGGAACACTGAAGCTTTCTTT
.,TRBV24-1,.,TRBJ1-1,CATKAGERTEAFF,TGTGCCACCAAGGCAGGGGAGCGGACTGAAGCTTTCTTT
.,TRBV27,many,TRBJ2-1,CASRAYWNEQFF,TGTGCCAGCAGAGCCTACTGGAATGAGCAGTTCTTC
TRBD1,TRBV10-3,.,TRBJ1-2,CAITTGQDRAYGYTF,TGTGCCATCACTACTGGACAGGACAGGGCGTATGGCTACACCTTC
.,TRBV29-1,.,TRBJ1-2,CSVDAGVVSYTF,TGCAGCGTTGATGCCGGAGTGGTCAGCTACACCTTC
TRBD1,TRBV4-1,few,TRBJ2-5,CASSQDSGTGVRETQYF,TGCGCCAGCAGCCAGGACTCCGGGACAGGGGTAAGAGAGACCCAGTACTTC
.,TRBV5-4,.,TRBJ1-1,CASSPDRTANTEAFF,TGTGCCAGCAGCCCTGACCGGACGGCGAACACTGAAGCTTTCTTT
.,TRBV23-1,.,TRBJ1-2,CASSHQDRMREGYTF,TGCGCCAGCAGTCATCAAGACAGGATGAGAGAGGGCTACACCTTC
TRBD2,TRBV7-2,once,TRBJ2-3,CASSLSGRSTDTQYF,TGTGCCAGCAGCCTTAGCGGGAGAAGCACAGATACGCAGTATTTT
.,TRBV19,.,TRBJ2-7,CASSTQGYEQYF,TGTGCCAGTAGTACACAGGGCTACGAGCAGTACTTC
.,TRBV5-6,.,TRBJ2-7,CASRAWGAAAYEQYF,TGTGCCAGCAGGGCGTGGGGGGCCGCAGCCTACGAGCAGTACTTC
.,TRBV5-1,.,TRBJ1-2,CASSLSGAGDGYTF,TGCGCCAGCAGCTTGAGTGGGGCCGGGGATGGCTACACCTTC
.,TRBV10-3,once,TRBJ2-1,CAINGGQGYEQFF,TGTGCCATCAACGGGGGCCAGGGCTATGAGCAGTTCTTC